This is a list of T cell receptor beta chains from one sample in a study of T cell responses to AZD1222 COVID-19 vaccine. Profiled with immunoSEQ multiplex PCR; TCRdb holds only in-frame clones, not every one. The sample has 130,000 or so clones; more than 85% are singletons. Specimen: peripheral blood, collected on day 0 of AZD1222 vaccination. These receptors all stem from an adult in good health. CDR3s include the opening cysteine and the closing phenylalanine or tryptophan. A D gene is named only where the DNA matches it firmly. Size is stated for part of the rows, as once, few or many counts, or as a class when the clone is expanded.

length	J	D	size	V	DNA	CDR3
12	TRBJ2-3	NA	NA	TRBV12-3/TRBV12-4	TGTGCCAGCAGTTTGACTGCAGATACGCAGTATTTT	CASSLTADTQYF
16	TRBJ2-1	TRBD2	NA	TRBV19	TGTGCCAGTAGTACCAGACTAGCGGGCCGTTACAATGAGCAGTTCTTC	CASSTRLAGRYNEQFF
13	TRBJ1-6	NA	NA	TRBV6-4	TGTGCCAGCAGTGACTCGCGGGGTTCACCCCTCCACTTT	CASSDSRGSPLHF
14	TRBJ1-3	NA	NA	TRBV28	TGTGCCAGCAGCCCTCCTACCTCTGGAAACACCATATATTTT	CASSPPTSGNTIYF
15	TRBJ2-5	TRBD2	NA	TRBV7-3	TGTGCCAGCAGCTCAACCGGGACTATCGGAGAGACCCAGTACTTC	CASSSTGTIGETQYF
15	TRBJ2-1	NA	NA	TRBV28	TGTGCCAGCACCTGGGGCGGGACCTCCTACAATGAGCAGTTCTTC	CASTWGGTSYNEQFF
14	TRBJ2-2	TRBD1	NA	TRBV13	TGTGCCGTCCGGGACAGGGGTGACACCGGGGAGCTGTTTTTT	CAVRDRGDTGELFF
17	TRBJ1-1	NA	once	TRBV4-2	TGTGCCAGCAGCCAAAAACGCCCATTAACCATGAACACTGAAGCTTTCTTT	CASSQKRPLTMNTEAFF
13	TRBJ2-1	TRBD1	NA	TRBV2	TGTGCCAGCAGAGGGACAGCTAACAATGAGCAGTTCTTC	CASRGTANNEQFF
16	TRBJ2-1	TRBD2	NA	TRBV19	TGTGCCAGTAGTCCGCTAGCGGGGGAGATCTACAATGAGCAGTTCTTC	CASSPLAGEIYNEQFF
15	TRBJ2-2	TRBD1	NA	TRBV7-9	TGTGCCAGCAGCATGACAGGGTCCCTCACCGGGGAGCTGTTTTTT	CASSMTGSLTGELFF
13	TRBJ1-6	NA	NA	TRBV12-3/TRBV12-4	TGTGCCAGCAGTTTAGGTGCGCATTCACCCCTCCACTTT	CASSLGAHSPLHF
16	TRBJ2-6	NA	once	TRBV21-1	TGTGCCAGCAGCAACCCTAGAGTCTCTGGGGCCAACGTCCTGACTTTC	CASSNPRVSGANVLTF
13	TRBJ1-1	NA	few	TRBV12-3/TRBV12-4	TGTGCCAGCAGTGGGACGGACCGGACTGAAGCTTTCTTT	CASSGTDRTEAFF
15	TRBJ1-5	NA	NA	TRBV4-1	TGCGCCAGCAGCCAAGAAGGTAGTGGCAATCAGCCCCAGCATTTT	CASSQEGSGNQPQHF
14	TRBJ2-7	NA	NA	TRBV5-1	TGCGCCAGCAGCTTTAACACGGGGGGCAACGAGCAGTACTTC	CASSFNTGGNEQYF
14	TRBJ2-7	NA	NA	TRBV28	TGTGCCAGCAGGATTGACAGGCCACCCTACGAGCAGTACTTC	CASRIDRPPYEQYF
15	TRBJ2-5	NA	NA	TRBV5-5	TGTGCCAGCAGTCGGAAACCGGGACTGGAAGAGACCCAGTACTTC	CASSRKPGLEETQYF
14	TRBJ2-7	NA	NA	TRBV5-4	TGTGCCAGCAGCGGGACTGTTGCGGGGAACGAGCAGTACTTC	CASSGTVAGNEQYF
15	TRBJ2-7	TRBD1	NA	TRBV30	TGTGCCTGGAGTACCGGGACAGGGGGCTCCTACGAGCAGTACTTC	CAWSTGTGGSYEQYF
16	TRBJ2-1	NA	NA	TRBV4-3	TGCGCCAGCAGCCAAGCCGGGAGTCACTCCTACAATGAGCAGTTCTTC	CASSQAGSHSYNEQFF
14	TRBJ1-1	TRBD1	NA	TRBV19	TGTGCCAGTAGTATACAGGGGGCGAACACTGAAGCTTTCTTT	CASSIQGANTEAFF
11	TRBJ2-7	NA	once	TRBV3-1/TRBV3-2	TGTGCCAGCAGCTCATATCTCGAGCAGTACTTC	CASSSYLEQYF
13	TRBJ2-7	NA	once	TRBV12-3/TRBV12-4	TGTGCCAGCACCGGGACTCACATCGGGGAGCAGTACTTC	CASTGTHIGEQYF
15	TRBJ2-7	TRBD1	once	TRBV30	TGTGCCTGGAGTGATGGGACAGGGAGAGGGGGCGAGCAGTACTTC	CAWSDGTGRGGEQYF
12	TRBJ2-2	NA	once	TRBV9	TGTGCCAGCAGCGTTAGAACCGGGGAGCTGTTTTTT	CASSVRTGELFF
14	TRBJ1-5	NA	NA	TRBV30	TGTGCCTGGAGTCTCGGTGGAGGCAATCAGCCCCAGCATTTT	CAWSLGGGNQPQHF
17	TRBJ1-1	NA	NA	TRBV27	TGTGCCAGCAGTTCCACCCAATTACATGATCCCAGTACTGAAGCTTTCTTT	CASSSTQLHDPSTEAFF
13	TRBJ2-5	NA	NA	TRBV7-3	TGTGCCAGCAGCTTAACCCTCCAAGAGACCCAGTACTTC	CASSLTLQETQYF
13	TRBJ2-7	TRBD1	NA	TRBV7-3	TGTGCCAGCAGCTTTGGACAGGACTACGAGCAGTACTTC	CASSFGQDYEQYF
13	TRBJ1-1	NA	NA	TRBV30	TGTGCCTGGAGACAGGGATTGAACACTGAAGCTTTCTTT	CAWRQGLNTEAFF
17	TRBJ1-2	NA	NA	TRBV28	TGTGCCAGCAGTTTATTTAGCGGCGGCAGGCGCTTCTATGGCTACACCTTC	CASSLFSGGRRFYGYTF
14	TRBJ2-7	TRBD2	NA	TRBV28	TGTGCCAGCACCCCCCGACTAGCTACCTACGAGCAGTACTTC	CASTPRLATYEQYF
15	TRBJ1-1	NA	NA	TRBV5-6	TGTGCCAGCAGCCGCCCCGACTGGAAGGGCACTGAAGCTTTCTTT	CASSRPDWKGTEAFF
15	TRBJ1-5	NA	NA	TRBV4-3	TGCGCCAGCAGCCAAGATCTTGGGTTAGGAAAGCCCCAGCATTTT	CASSQDLGLGKPQHF
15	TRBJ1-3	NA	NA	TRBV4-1	TGCGCCAGCAGCCAAGATAGGGGCTCTGGAAACACCATATATTTT	CASSQDRGSGNTIYF
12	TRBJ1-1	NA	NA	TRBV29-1	TGCAGCGTTGTCTCCGCGGACACTGAAGCTTTCTTT	CSVVSADTEAFF
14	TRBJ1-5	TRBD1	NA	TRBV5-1	TGCGCCAGCAGCTCGGGACAGGGGAATCAGCCCCAGCATTTT	CASSSGQGNQPQHF
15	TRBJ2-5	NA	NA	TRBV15	TGTGCCACCAGCAGAGTACGGGGCCAACAAGAGACCCAGTACTTC	CATSRVRGQQETQYF
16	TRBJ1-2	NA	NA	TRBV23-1	TGCGCCAGCAGTCAACTCCCCAGGGACGCTTGCTATGGCTACACCTTC	CASSQLPRDACYGYTF
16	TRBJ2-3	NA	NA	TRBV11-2	TGTGCCAGCAGCTTAGGAGAAGCATGGATCACAGATACGCAGTATTTT	CASSLGEAWITDTQYF
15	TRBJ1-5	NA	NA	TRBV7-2	TGTGCCAGCAGCTTATATTCAGGTAGCAATCAGCCCCAGCATTTT	CASSLYSGSNQPQHF
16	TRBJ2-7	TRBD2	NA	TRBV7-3	TGTGCCAGCAGCTTAATTCTGGGACTAATTCGCCACGAGCAGTACTTC	CASSLILGLIRHEQYF
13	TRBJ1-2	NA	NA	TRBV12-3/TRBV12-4	TGTGCCAGCAGTTTTCAGGGTTACTATGGCTACACCTTC	CASSFQGYYGYTF
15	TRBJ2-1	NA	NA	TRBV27	TGTGCCAGCAGTTTATCTAGCCCTCCCTACAATGAGCAGTTCTTC	CASSLSSPPYNEQFF
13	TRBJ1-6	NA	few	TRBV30	TGTGCCTGGAGTTTTTCTGGGGATTCACCCCTCCACTTT	CAWSFSGDSPLHF
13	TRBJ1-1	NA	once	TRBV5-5	TGTGCCAGCACCGGAGGGGAGAACACTGAAGCTTTCTTT	CASTGGENTEAFF
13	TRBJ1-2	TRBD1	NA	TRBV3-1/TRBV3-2	TGTGCCAGCAGCCAGGACAGGACTCGGGGCTACACCTTC	CASSQDRTRGYTF
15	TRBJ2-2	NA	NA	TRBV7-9	TGTGCCAGCAGGCCCAAGGGGGGTAATGCCGGGGAGCTGTTTTTT	CASRPKGGNAGELFF
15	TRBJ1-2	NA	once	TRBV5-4	TGTGCCAGCAGCTTGGATACGGGACCCAACTATGGCTACACCTTC	CASSLDTGPNYGYTF